This T cell receptor beta chain originates from a study of shared clonotypes between healthy human individuals. Trimming removed 2 bases from V and 5 bases from J, with 15 bases in between. The CDR3 runs 15 residues. Looked up from germline, CDR1 is LGHNA and CDR2 is YSLEER. Assay: immunoSEQ multiplex PCR; the TCRdb copy retains only in-frame clones and omits some. Of 2 million to 2.5 million clones in the sample, around 95% were seen once. The sequence was obtained from a man aged 18 to 29 in good health. The material sequenced was naive CD4+ T cells sorted from blood. Subset in this sample: CD45RA+ positively selected. The chain recombines TRBV4-3 with TRBJ1-2, with D perhaps TRBD1 (6 bases). The CDR3 region has the DNA TGCGCCAGCAGCCAATCGACAGGTTCTCCTTATGGCTACACCTTC. Amino acids: CASSQSTGSPYGYTF.